Described below is a single T cell receptor beta chain sequence and its context. It lacks a known antigen. Base qualities were left out, and no much larger clone turns up one base away. The trim is 0 bases for V and 3 bases for J, with a gap of 8 bases between the germline ends. Its CDR3 holds 15 amino acids, cysteine through phenylalanine. The entry retains the CDR3 DNA only, 45 bases that are in frame from base 1. CDR1 and CDR2 were assigned from the germline V gene (reference sequence) as SEHNR and FQNEAQ. This specimen belongs to a study of blood T cell repertoires in COVID-19 (dated by TCRdb to 2020 to 2022). About the investigation overall: Collaborator samples came from the United States, Italy and Spain and covered acute and convalescent phases of COVID-19. The prospective study material was composed of cDNA or gDNA derived from T cells, B-cell-depleted T cells, or PBMCs. Subjects who had been exposed to COVID-19, were actively infected with it, or had recovered from it provided the deeply sampled blood TCRbeta repertoires that made up the dataset. The repertoires were made available in a free public database intended to serve as a resource for research on the immune response to SARS-CoV-2. Samples were obtained from the ongoing ImmuneRACE study (first 160 participants) and from 1,254 subjects provided by 6 global collaborators. The sample metadata nearly always contained a de-identified subject ID, COVID-19 status, age in years and sex. HLA class I and class II types, where available, came from metadata supplied by the sample provider rather than from assay-based typing.

The immunoSEQ Assay, a bias-controlled multiplex PCR, was used to amplify TCRbeta CDR3 regions from genomic DNA. As for the authors' bioinformatics: Within the assay, amplification of reference gene primers was used to estimate how many nucleated cells each sample contained. To quantify the absolute abundance of each unique TCRbeta CDR3 rearrangement, sequence reads were collapsed and filtered. For each sample, productive Simpson clonality was calculated by taking the square root of Simpson's diversity index across productive rearrangements. TCRdb retrieved this table from immuneACCESS and kept in-frame rearrangements only. Not all clones are present; in checked studies, unresolved V genes account for under half, and no reason is known for the remainder. D and trimming were read from the DNA, whereas the V and J calls and clone size are those reported in that table. For this sample there are about 300,000 clones; 90% to 95% appear just once. 2% to 2.5% of the sample is in the top ten clones.

At one collaborating source in Seattle, patients were enrolled during active infection and were followed longitudinally through the course of disease. Collaborating institutions collected whole blood in K2EDTA tubes following their own protocols. Collaborator samples were shipped for TCRbeta analysis as frozen whole blood, isolated PBMCs, or DNA extracted from either sample type. General conclusions and limits of the study: The quantity of clinical and demographic metadata differed by source and by participant and was supplied without curation.

The V and J segments used are TRBV7-9 and TRBJ2-2; a tentative D match to TRBD2 spans 5 bases. The TCR was taken from a woman between 25 and 40 years old with COVID-19, enrolled during active disease. Sequencing used peripheral blood. The CDR3 sequence is CASSLARDHTGELFF. The nucleotide sequence is TGTGCCAGCAGCTTAGCTCGGGATCACACCGGGGAGCTGTTTTTT. Where the CDR3 stops, the reference TRBV7-9 and TRBJ2-2 genes take over; the full variable domain is DTGVSQNPRHKITKRGQNVTFRCDPISEHNRLYWYRQTLGQGPEFLTYFQNEAQLEKSRLLSDRFSAERPKGSFSTLEIQRTEQGDSAMYLCASSLARDHTGELFFGEGSRLTVL.